This T cell receptor (beta chain) originates from a study of CD8+ T cells in alopecia areata. Study-wide results and limits: When scalp samples are sequenced, resident alphabeta T cells of normal skin are also captured. Patients showed less clear TCR sequence sharing than mice, possibly partly because of HLA diversity.

The germline V gene has CDR1 SNHLY and CDR2 FYNNEI. This CDR3 has 12 amino acids. V was pared by 6 bases and J by 8 bases, with 4 bases of the junction left unmatched. Note on this clone: Its cognate antigen is unknown.

The sequencing template was cDNA reverse transcribed from extracted RNA. Here immunoSEQ multiplex PCR was the method, and the copy in TCRdb shows in-frame clones only, minus some. Of about 97,000 clones listed, roughly 41% are singletons. The chain employs TRBV2 and TRBJ2-1; the match to TRBD2 covers 7 bases. The material sequenced was CD4+ T cells sorted from blood. The clonotype was recovered from a human donor with alopecia areata. This chain's CDR3 is CASRGGGDEQFF. DNA for the CDR3: TGTGCCAGCAGGGGGGGAGGGGATGAGCAGTTCTTC. The variable domain in full, with the rest retrieved from reference TRBV2 and TRBJ2-1, is EPEVTQTPSHQVTQMGQEVILRCVPISNHLYFYWYRQILGQKVEFLVSFYNNEISEKSEIFDDQFSVERPDGSNFTLKIRSTKLEDSAMYFCASRGGGDEQFFGPGTRLTVL.